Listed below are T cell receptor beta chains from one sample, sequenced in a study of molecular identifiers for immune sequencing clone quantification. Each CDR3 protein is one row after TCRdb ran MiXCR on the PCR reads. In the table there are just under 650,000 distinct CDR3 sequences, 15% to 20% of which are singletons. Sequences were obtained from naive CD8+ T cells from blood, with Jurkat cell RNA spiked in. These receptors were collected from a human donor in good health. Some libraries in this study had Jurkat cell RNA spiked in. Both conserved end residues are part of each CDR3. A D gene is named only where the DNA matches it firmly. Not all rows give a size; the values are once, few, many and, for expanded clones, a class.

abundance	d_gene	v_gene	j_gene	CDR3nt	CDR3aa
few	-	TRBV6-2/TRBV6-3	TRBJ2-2	TGTGCCAGCAGTTACTCCGGACCCCTCGGGGAGCTGTTTTTT	CASSYSGPLGELFF
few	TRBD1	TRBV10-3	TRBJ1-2	TGTGCCATCAGTGAGATCAAGGGGACAGTCAGTGACTATGGCTACACCTTC	CAISEIKGTVSDYGYTF
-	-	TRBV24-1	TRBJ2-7	TGTGCCACCGCAGACACCCTGGCCTACGAGCAGTACTTC	CATADTLAYEQYF
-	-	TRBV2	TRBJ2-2	TGTGCCATTGGACGAAGAACGAACACCGGGGAGCTGTTTTTT	CAIGRRTNTGELFF
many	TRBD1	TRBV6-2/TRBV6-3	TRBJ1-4	TGTGCCAGCGGACGGGACAGCTCTAATGAAAAACTGTTTTTT	CASGRDSSNEKLFF
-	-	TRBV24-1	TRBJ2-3	TGTGCCACCAGTGAACACCTCACAAATACGCAGTATTTT	CATSEHLTNTQYF
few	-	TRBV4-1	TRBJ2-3	TGCGCCAGCAGCCAAGCCATAGGGACAATACGCGGGGATACGCAGTATTTT	CASSQAIGTIRGDTQYF
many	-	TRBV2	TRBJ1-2	TGTGCCAGCATAGGGGACACCGAATATGGCTACACCTTC	CASIGDTEYGYTF
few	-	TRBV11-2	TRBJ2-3	TGTGCCAGCAGCTCCTCCTTATCAGATACGCAGTATTTT	CASSSSLSDTQYF
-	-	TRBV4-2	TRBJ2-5	TGTGCCAGCAGCCAAACCCTAGATTCGCCAAGCCAAGAGACCCGGTACTTC	CASSQTLDSPSQETRYF
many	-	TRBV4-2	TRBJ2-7	TGTGCCAGCAGCCAAGATAGGACAGCCTACGAGCAGTACTTC	CASSQDRTAYEQYF
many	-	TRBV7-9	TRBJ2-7	TGTGCCAGCAGCTTAATCAAGGGCTACGAGCAGTACTTC	CASSLIKGYEQYF
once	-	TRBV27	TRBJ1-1	TGTGCCAGCAGCGCATTCTTAGACACTGAAGCTTTCTTT	CASSAFLDTEAFF
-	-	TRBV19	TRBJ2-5	TGTGCCAGTAGCCCAGGGGGGTTCGATGAGACCCAGTACTTC	CASSPGGFDETQYF
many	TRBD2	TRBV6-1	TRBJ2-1	TGTGCCAGCAGTGAAATCGGACTAGTCCCCTACAATGAGCAGTTCTTC	CASSEIGLVPYNEQFF
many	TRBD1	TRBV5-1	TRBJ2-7	TGCGCCAGCAGCCTAACCGGGACAGGGCTTACTGAGCAGTACTTC	CASSLTGTGLTEQYF
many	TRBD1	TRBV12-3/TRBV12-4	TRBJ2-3	TGTGCCAGCAGGCGTCCGGGACAGGGGGCTTTTTGGACAGATACGCAGTATTTT	CASRRPGQGAFWTDTQYF
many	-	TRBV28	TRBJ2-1	TGTGCCACCGACGGTCTCAAACAGAGCTCCTACAATGAGCAGTTCTTC	CATDGLKQSSYNEQFF
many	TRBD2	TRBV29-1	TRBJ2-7	TGCAGCGTTGAATCCAGCGGGAGAAACGAGCAGTACTTC	CSVESSGRNEQYF
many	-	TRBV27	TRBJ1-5	TGTGCCAGCAGTTCGATAACAGGATCAAATCAGCCCCAGCATTTT	CASSSITGSNQPQHF
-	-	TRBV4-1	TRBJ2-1	TGCGCCAGCAGCCAGGAACTAACGGATGAGCAGTTCTTC	CASSQELTDEQFF
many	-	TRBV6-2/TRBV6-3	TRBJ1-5	TGTGCCAGCAGTTACGTGGGTAATCAGCCCCAGCATTTT	CASSYVGNQPQHF
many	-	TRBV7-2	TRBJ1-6	TGTGCCAGCAGCTTAGCATTACAGGGTTGGAATTCACCCCTCCACTTT	CASSLALQGWNSPLHF
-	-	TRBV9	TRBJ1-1	-	CASSVGQGTMNTEAYF
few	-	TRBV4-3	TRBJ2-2	TGCGCCAGCAGCCAAGATTGGAGTTTCTCCGGCAGCAGAACTGGGGAGCTGTTTTTT	CASSQDWSFSGSRTGELFF
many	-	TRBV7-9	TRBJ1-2	TGTGCCAGCAGCCACGCCGTCAGGATGTTCGGCTATGGCTACACCTTC	CASSHAVRMFGYGYTF
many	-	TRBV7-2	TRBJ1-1	TGTGCCAGCAGCTTAGTCCGAGGATTCACTGAAGCTTTCTTT	CASSLVRGFTEAFF
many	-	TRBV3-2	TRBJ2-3	TGTGCCAGCAGCCAAGATACTAGCAGACACACAGATACGCAGTATTTT	CASSQDTSRHTDTQYF
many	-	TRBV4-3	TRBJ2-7	TGCGCCAGCAGCCAGGACCGGGATAGCTCCTACGAGCAGTACTTC	CASSQDRDSSYEQYF
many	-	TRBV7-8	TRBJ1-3	TGTGCCAGCAGCTTAGCCCTGGGGCAGTTAAACACCATATATTTT	CASSLALGQLNTIYF
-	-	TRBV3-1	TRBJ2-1	TGTGCCAGCAGCCACCTACAGGGCTACAATGAGCAGTTCTTC	CASSHLQGYNEQFF
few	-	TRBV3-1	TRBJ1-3	TGTGCCAGCAGCCAAGGCGGAAACTCTGGAAACACCATATATTTT	CASSQGGNSGNTIYF
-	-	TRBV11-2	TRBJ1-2	TGTGCCAGCAGCTTATCGCCCGGACAGAGGGATGGCTACACCTTC	CASSLSPGQRDGYTF
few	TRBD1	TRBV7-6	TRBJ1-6	TGTGCCAGCAGCTTAGGGACAGGGGACCCTCCGGTCTCACCCCTCCACTTT	CASSLGTGDPPVSPLHF
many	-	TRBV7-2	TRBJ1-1	TGTGCCAGCAGCTTATTTGGGGCCAACACTGAAGCTTTCTTT	CASSLFGANTEAFF